This is a list of T cell receptor beta chains from one sample in a study of blood T cell repertoires in COVID-19. The protocol was immunoSEQ multiplex PCR, while the TCRdb copy is restricted to in-frame clones and leaves out a portion. The repertoire holds some 220,000 clones, with around 82% as singletons. The specimen was peripheral blood. These receptors were collected from a woman aged 55-70 years with acute or convalescent COVID-19. Both conserved end residues are part of each CDR3. Fields, in order: CDR3 protein, CDR3 DNA, J gene, clone size, V gene, D gene. D genes are given only for firm matches. Not all rows give a size; the values are once, few, many and, for expanded clones, a class.

CDR3 protein: CASSMKGLEPTF
CDR3 DNA: TGTGCCAGTAGTATGAAGGGGCTGGAGCCCACCTTC
J gene: TRBJ1-2
clone size: .
V gene: TRBV19
D gene: .

CDR3 protein: CASHDRGEAFF
CDR3 DNA: TGTGCCAGCCACGACAGGGGTGAAGCTTTCTTT
J gene: TRBJ1-1
clone size: .
V gene: TRBV2
D gene: TRBD1

CDR3 protein: CASTPLGSNYGYTF
CDR3 DNA: TGTGCCAGCACCCCGCTCGGGTCCAACTATGGCTACACCTTC
J gene: TRBJ1-2
clone size: .
V gene: TRBV7-9
D gene: .

CDR3 protein: CASSLHGQGNTEAFF
CDR3 DNA: TGTGCCAGCAGCTTGCATGGACAGGGCAACACTGAAGCTTTCTTT
J gene: TRBJ1-1
clone size: few
V gene: TRBV5-5
D gene: TRBD1

CDR3 protein: CASSAFTEGGYTF
CDR3 DNA: TGTGCCAGCAGCGCCTTCACCGAGGGTGGCTACACCTTC
J gene: TRBJ1-2
clone size: .
V gene: TRBV6-5
D gene: .

CDR3 protein: CASSAGPRLAVSEQFF
CDR3 DNA: TGTGCCAGCAGCGCGGGGCCCCGTCTAGCGGTCAGTGAGCAGTTCTTC
J gene: TRBJ2-1
clone size: .
V gene: TRBV5-6
D gene: TRBD2

CDR3 protein: CASSYSTGSGNTIYF
CDR3 DNA: TGTGCCAGCAGTTACTCGACAGGCTCTGGAAACACCATATATTTT
J gene: TRBJ1-3
clone size: .
V gene: TRBV6-5
D gene: .

CDR3 protein: CASSQTRQGYEKLFF
CDR3 DNA: TGTGCCAGCAGCCAGACGCGCCAGGGATACGAAAAACTGTTTTTT
J gene: TRBJ1-4
clone size: .
V gene: TRBV7-8
D gene: .

CDR3 protein: CASSLVSGSGLGNEQYF
CDR3 DNA: TGTGCCAGCAGCTTAGTTTCCGGTAGCGGGCTAGGGAACGAGCAGTACTTC
J gene: TRBJ2-7
clone size: .
V gene: TRBV7-2
D gene: TRBD2

CDR3 protein: CASSQGSSSGQGYNEQFF
CDR3 DNA: TGCGCCAGCAGCCAAGGGTCCTCCTCGGGACAGGGGTACAATGAGCAGTTCTTC
J gene: TRBJ2-1
clone size: .
V gene: TRBV4-1
D gene: TRBD1

CDR3 protein: CASSAGGYNGYTF
CDR3 DNA: TGTGCCAGCAGCGCAGGGGGCTATAATGGCTACACCTTC
J gene: TRBJ1-2
clone size: .
V gene: TRBV6-5
D gene: TRBD1

CDR3 protein: CASSRDRGQTRDYGYTF
CDR3 DNA: TGTGCCAGCTCACGGGACAGGGGACAGACCCGAGACTATGGCTACACCTTC
J gene: TRBJ1-2
clone size: .
V gene: TRBV18
D gene: TRBD1

CDR3 protein: CASSIYLHRSYNEQFF
CDR3 DNA: TGTGCCAGTAGTATCTATCTCCATAGGAGCTACAATGAGCAGTTCTTC
J gene: TRBJ2-1
clone size: .
V gene: TRBV19
D gene: .

CDR3 protein: CASSHGQGLDGYTF
CDR3 DNA: TGTGCCAGCAGCCATGGACAGGGGCTTGATGGCTACACCTTC
J gene: TRBJ1-2
clone size: .
V gene: TRBV3-1/TRBV3-2
D gene: TRBD1

CDR3 protein: CASSTRDRGTGELFF
CDR3 DNA: TGTGCCAGCAGCACCCGGGACAGGGGCACCGGGGAGCTGTTTTTT
J gene: TRBJ2-2
clone size: .
V gene: TRBV5-4
D gene: TRBD1

CDR3 protein: CATSEIHNRLFF
CDR3 DNA: TGTGCCACCAGTGAGATTCACAATCGACTGTTTTTT
J gene: TRBJ1-4
clone size: .
V gene: TRBV24-1
D gene: .

CDR3 protein: CASSRLENTEAFF
CDR3 DNA: TGTGCCAGCAGCCGACTCGAGAACACTGAAGCTTTCTTT
J gene: TRBJ1-1
clone size: .
V gene: TRBV7-9
D gene: .

CDR3 protein: CASSPLGTGNIQYF
CDR3 DNA: TGTGCCAGCAGCCCGTTGGGGACAGGGAACATTCAGTACTTC
J gene: TRBJ2-4
clone size: .
V gene: TRBV28
D gene: TRBD1

CDR3 protein: CASSREPGQGEAFF
CDR3 DNA: TGTGCCAGCAGCCGAGAACCGGGACAGGGTGAAGCTTTCTTT
J gene: TRBJ1-1
clone size: .
V gene: TRBV4-2
D gene: TRBD1

CDR3 protein: CASSRDSSYNSPLHF
CDR3 DNA: TGTGCCAGCAGCAGAGACAGCTCCTATAATTCACCCCTCCACTTT
J gene: TRBJ1-6
clone size: .
V gene: TRBV25-1
D gene: .